This T cell receptor beta chain was found in a study of blood T cell repertoires in COVID-19. At the level of the study: The United States, Italy and Spain were the sources of the acute and convalescent COVID-19 samples. T cells, B-cell-depleted T cells, or PBMCs supplied cDNA or gDNA.

Per the original data handling: Counts of nucleated cells, estimated from reference gene primer amplification, were obtained. TCRdb's copy holds only in-frame clones and misses some; the assay was immunoSEQ multiplex PCR. For V, J and clone size, that table is used; D and trimming come from the DNA. The data contain around 700,000 clones, around 90% of them singletons. CDR1 is SGHRS, CDR2 YFSETQ, per germline. This CDR3 contains 16 residues. Trimming shortened V by 9 bases and J by 6 bases, and 26 bases separated the two germline ends. Sequencing input: peripheral blood. This clonotype was sampled from a woman aged 18-29 years with acute or convalescent COVID-19. The rearrangement joins TRBV5-1 to TRBJ2-3; TRBD2 might be the D (5 bases). The CDR3 spells CATARASWRTGDTQYF. DNA of the CDR3: TGCGCCACCGCAAGAGCATCGTGGAGGACTGGCGATACGCAGTATTTT.